This T cell receptor beta chain derives from a study of cytomegalovirus exposure and HLA in healthy donors. The study's findings and limits: Confirmation was obtained in vitro that a few CMV-associated chains are specific for CMV antigens.

A word on this clone: Its target is unknown. Relative to the germline gene, one junction end is altered; a read error may explain this.

The donors were members of the validation cohort, which comprised 120 subjects and was separate from the first cohort of 666 subjects. Germline CDR1 and CDR2: SGHAT and FQNNGV. CDR3 size: 16 residues. Only in-frame clones appear in the TCRdb table, and some are missing; sequencing was by immunoSEQ multiplex PCR. The sample records about 110,000 clones, about 90% being singletons. The TCR originated in a woman under 30 in good health and CMV-seronegative. The chain recombines TRBV11-2 with TRBJ2-3; 7 bases line up with TRBD2. Sequencing was performed on PBMCs. As DNA, the CDR3 is TGTGCCAGCACCTTAAGACTAGCTTCTAGCACAGATACGCAGTATTTT. Translation: CASTLRLASSTDTQYF.